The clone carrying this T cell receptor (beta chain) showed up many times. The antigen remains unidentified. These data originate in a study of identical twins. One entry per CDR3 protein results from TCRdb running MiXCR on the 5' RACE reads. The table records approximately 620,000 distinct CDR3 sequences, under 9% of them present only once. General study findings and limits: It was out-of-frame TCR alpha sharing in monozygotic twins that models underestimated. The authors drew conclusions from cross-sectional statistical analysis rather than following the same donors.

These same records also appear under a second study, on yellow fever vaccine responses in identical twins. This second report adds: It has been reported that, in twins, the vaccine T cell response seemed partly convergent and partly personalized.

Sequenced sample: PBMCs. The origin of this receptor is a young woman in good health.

The CDR3 DNA sequence: TGTGCCAGCAGGCCTAGCGGTACCTACGAGCAGTACTTC. It is translated as CASRPSGTYEQYF. The chain is built from TRBV12-3 or TRBV12-4 and TRBJ2-7, with 7 bases matching TRBD2. V lost 6 bases and J lost 2; bases outside the gene matches: 4. This CDR3 contains 13 residues.